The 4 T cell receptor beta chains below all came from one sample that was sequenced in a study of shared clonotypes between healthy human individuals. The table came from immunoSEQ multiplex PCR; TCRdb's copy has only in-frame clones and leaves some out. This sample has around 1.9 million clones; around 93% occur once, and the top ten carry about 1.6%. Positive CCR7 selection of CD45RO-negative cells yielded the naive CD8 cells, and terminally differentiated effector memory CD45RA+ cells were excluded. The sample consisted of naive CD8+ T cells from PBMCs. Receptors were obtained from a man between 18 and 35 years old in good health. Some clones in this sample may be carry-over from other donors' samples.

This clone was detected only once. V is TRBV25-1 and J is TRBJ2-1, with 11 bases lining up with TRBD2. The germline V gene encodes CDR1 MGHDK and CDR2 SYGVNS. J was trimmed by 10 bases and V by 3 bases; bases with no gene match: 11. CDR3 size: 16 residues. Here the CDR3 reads CASSDPGTSGRGEQFF. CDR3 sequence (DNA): TGTGCCAGCAGTGATCCCGGGACTAGCGGACGTGGGGAGCAGTTCTTC. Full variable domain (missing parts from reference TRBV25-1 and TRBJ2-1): EADIYQTPRYLVIGTGKKITLECSQTMGHDKMYWYQQDPGMELHLIHYSYGVNSTEKGDLSSESTVSRIRTEHFPLTLESARPSHTSQYLCASSDPGTSGRGEQFFGPGTRLTVL.

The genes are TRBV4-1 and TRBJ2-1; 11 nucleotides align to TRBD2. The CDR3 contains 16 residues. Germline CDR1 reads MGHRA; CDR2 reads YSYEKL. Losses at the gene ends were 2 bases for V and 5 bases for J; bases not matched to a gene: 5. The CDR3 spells CASSQRPGLADNEQFF. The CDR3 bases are TGCGCCAGCAGCCAAAGACCGGGACTAGCGGACAATGAGCAGTTCTTC.

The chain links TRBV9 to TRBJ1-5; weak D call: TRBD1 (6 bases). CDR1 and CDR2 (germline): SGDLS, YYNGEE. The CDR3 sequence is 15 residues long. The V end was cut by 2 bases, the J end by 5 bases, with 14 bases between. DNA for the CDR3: TGTGCCAGCAGCGTTGGGGGGGCGAGGGATCAGCCCCAGCATTTT. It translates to CASSVGGARDQPQHF.

The CDR3 DNA reads TGTGCCAGCAGCCCGTCGGGGGAGGGTAGCTACGAGCAGTACTTC. It specifies CASSPSGEGSYEQYF. The rearrangement uses TRBV6-5 and TRBJ2-7, with 7 nucleotides matching TRBD2. Germline-derived CDR1 and CDR2 are MNHEY and SVGAGI. The CDR3 is 15 amino acids. V shed 6 bases and J 3 bases; nucleotides not matched to a gene: 11.